This TCR beta chain was identified in a study of beta chain features in type 1 diabetes. In the study overall: Summed over all samples, the examined sorted cells came to some 99 million. Study results and limitations: TCRB CDR3s from Type 1 diabetes patients were moderately but significantly shorter in all four CD4+ subsets. Compared with healthy donors, patients appeared to share more similar naive, central memory and regulatory TCRB repertoires. Unsettled here was the matter of whether HLA type influences TCRB rearrangement.

Note on this clone: Its antigen is not known.

Trimming shortened V by 1 base and J by 0 bases, and 19 bases separated the two germline ends. From germline, CDR1 is SGHDT and CDR2 YYEEEE. The CDR3 runs to 18 residues. Reverse transcribing all isolated RNA meant expressed TCRB transcripts were sequenced. TCRdb keeps only in-frame clones here, not all; method: immunoSEQ multiplex PCR. The table records some 99,000 clones, 30% to 40% of them present only once. Sequencing was done on a sample of stem cell memory CD4+ T cells from blood. The rearrangement uses TRBV5-6 and TRBJ2-5; tentatively, D is TRBD2 (6 bases). The TCR comes from a woman aged 18 to 35 in good health. The CDR3 DNA is TGTGCCAGCAGCTTGCGCGGGAAGCCGGCGGTGTACCAAGAGACCCAGTACTTC. Protein sequence: CASSLRGKPAVYQETQYF.